This entry is about one T cell receptor beta chain. The target antigen is unknown. The library targeted TCRbeta and was prepared with unique molecular identifiers. TCRdb reprocessed the PCR reads with MiXCR, giving one entry per CDR3 protein. The sample contains approximately 1,000,000 distinct CDR3 sequences, about 31% of which appear only once. These data belong to a study of T-cell reconstitution after alpha-beta-depleted transplantation in children. Study-level results: T-cell counts and diversity at one year following transplant were attributed mainly to newly produced T cells. After transplant, at about two months, alpha-beta T cells were reportedly derived from several hundred expanded graft clones.

With 3 bases removed from V and 0 bases from J, the gap between germline ends came to 9 bases. The CDR3 contains 15 residues. Sequences were derived from PBMCs, mostly from graft donor cells, sampled 360 days after TCRalphabeta/CD19-depleted stem cell transplant. This clonotype was sampled from a boy younger than two who had a stem cell transplant for SCID, so the T cells may come from the graft donor. The J gene is TRBJ1-5, the V gene TRBV12-3 or TRBV12-4, with unresolved D. The CDR3 DNA reads as TGTGCCAGCAGTTTGCTGGTACGTAGCAATCAGCCCCAGCATTTT. The encoded protein is CASSLLVRSNQPQHF.